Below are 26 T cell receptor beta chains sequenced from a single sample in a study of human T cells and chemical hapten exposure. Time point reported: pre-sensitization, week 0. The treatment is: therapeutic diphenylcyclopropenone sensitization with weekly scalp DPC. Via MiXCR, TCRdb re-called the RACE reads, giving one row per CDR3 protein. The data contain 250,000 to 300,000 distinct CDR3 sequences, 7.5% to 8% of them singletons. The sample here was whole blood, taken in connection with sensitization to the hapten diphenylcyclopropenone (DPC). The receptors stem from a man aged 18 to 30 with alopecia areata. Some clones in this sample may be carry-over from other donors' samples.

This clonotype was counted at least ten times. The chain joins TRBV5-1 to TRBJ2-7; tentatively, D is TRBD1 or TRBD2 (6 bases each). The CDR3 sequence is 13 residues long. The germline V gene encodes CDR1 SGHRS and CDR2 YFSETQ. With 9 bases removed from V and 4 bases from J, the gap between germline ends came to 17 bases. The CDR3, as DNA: TGCGCCACCTCGACAAAGGGGGGTTACGAGCAGTACTTC. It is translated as CATSTKGGYEQYF.

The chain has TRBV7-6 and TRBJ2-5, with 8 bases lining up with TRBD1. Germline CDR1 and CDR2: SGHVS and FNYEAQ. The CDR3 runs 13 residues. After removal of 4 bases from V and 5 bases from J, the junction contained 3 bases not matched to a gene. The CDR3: CASSWTGSETQYF. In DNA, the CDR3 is TGTGCCAGCAGCTGGACAGGGTCTGAGACCCAGTACTTC.

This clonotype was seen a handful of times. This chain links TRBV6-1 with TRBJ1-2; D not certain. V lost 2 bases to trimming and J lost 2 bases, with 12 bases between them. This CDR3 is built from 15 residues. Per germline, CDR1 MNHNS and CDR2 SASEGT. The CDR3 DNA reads TGTGCCAGCAGTGAATACCCGACAACCAACTATGGCTACACCTTC. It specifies CASSEYPTTNYGYTF.

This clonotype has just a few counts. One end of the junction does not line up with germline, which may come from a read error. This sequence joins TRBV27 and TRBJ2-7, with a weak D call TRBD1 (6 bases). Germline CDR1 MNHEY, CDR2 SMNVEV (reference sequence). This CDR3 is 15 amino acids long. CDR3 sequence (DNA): TGTGTCAGCACCCCTCTTCCCCAGGGGTCCCACGAGCAGTACTTC. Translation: CVSTPLPQGSHEQYF.

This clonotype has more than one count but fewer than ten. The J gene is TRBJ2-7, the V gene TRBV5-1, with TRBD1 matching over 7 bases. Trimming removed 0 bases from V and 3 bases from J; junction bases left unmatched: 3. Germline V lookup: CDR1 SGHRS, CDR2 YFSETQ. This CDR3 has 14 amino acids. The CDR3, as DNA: TGCGCCAGCAGCTTGGAAGGGGGCCTCTACGAGCAGTACTTC. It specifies CASSLEGGLYEQYF.

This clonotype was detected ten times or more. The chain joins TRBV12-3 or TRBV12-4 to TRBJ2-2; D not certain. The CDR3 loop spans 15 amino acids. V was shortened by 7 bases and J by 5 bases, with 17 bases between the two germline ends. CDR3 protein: CASTLDTGGTGELFF. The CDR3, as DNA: TGTGCCAGCACTCTAGACACTGGTGGGACCGGGGAGCTGTTTTTT.

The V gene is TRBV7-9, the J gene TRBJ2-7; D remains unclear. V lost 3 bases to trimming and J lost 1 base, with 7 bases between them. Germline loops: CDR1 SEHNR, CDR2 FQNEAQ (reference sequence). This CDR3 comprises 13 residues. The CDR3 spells CASSFHGSYEQYV. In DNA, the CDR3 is TGTGCCAGCAGCTTTCACGGGTCCTACGAGCAGTACGTC.

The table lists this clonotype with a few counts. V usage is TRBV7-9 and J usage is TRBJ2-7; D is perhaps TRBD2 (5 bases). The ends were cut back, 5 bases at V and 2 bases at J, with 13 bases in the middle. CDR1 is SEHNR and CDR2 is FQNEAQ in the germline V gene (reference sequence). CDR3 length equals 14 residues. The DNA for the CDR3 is TGTGCCAGCAGCCATAGGACTTCTCCCTACGAGCAGTACGTC. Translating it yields CASSHRTSPYEQYV.

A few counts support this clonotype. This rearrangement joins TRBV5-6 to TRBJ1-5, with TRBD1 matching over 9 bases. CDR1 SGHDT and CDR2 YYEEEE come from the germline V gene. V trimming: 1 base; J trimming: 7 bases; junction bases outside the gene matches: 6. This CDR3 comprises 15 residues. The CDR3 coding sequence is TGTGCCAGCAGCTTGTGGGACAGGGTAAACCAGCCCCAGCATTTT. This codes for CASSLWDRVNQPQHF. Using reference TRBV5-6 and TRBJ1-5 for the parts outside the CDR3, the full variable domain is DAGVTQSPTHLIKTRGQQVTLRCSPKSGHDTVSWYQQALGQGPQFIFQYYEEEERQRGNFPDRFSGHQFPNYSSELNVNALLLGDSALYLCASSLWDRVNQPQHFGDGTRLSIL.

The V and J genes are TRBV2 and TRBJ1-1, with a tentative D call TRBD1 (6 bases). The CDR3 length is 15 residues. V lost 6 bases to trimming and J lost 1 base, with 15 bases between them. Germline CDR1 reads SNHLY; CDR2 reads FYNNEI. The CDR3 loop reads CASRTAGVRNTEAFF. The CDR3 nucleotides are TGTGCCAGCAGGACGGCAGGGGTACGGAACACTGAAGCTTTCTTT.

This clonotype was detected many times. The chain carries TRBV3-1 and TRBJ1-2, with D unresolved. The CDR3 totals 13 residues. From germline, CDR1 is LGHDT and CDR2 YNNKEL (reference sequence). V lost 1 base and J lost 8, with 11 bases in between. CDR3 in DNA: TGTGCCAGCAGCCAAGGCCCAATGGGAGGCTACACCTTC. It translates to CASSQGPMGGYTF. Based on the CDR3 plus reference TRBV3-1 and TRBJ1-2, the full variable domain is DTAVSQTPKYLVTQMGNDKSIKCEQNLGHDTMYWYKQDSKKFLKIMFSYNNKELIINETVPNRFSPKSPDKAHLNLHINSLELGDSAVYFCASSQGPMGGYTFGSGTRLTVV.

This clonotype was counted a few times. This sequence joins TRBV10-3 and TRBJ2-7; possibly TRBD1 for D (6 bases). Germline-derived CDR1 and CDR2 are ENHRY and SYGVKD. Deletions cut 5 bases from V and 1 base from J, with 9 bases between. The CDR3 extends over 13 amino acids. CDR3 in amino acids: CAISLTGSYEQYF. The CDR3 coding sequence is TGTGCCATCAGTTTGACAGGTTCCTACGAGCAGTACTTC.

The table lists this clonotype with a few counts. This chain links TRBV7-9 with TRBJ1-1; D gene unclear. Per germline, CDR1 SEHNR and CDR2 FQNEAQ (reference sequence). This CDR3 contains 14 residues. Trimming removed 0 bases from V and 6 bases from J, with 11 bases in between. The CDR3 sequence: CASSLALVVPEAFF. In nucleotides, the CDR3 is TGTGCCAGCAGCTTAGCGCTGGTTGTTCCTGAAGCTTTCTTT.

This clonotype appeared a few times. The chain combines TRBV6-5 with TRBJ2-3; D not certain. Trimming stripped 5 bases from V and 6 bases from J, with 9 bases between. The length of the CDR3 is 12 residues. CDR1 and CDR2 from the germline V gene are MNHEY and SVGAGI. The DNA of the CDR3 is TGTGCCAGCAGTCGCCGGTACGATACGCAGTATTTT. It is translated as CASSRRYDTQYF.

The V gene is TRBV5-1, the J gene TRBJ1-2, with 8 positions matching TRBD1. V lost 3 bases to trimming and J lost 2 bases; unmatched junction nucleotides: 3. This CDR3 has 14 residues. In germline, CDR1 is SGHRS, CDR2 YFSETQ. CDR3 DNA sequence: TGCGCCAGCAGCTCGACAGGGGACAACTATGGCTACACCTTC. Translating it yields CASSSTGDNYGYTF.

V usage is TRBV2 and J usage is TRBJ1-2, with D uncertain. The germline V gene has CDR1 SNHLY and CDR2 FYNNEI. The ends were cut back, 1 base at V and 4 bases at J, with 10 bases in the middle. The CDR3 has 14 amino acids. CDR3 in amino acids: CASSEVAEFYGYTF. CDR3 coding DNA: TGTGCCAGCAGTGAAGTTGCAGAGTTCTATGGCTACACCTTC.

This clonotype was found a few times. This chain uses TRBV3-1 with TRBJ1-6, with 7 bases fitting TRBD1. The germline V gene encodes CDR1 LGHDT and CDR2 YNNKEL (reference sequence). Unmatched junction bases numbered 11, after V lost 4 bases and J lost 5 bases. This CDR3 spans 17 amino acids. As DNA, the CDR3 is TGTGCCAGCAGCCGCAACAGGGGCGGCTTAAATAATTCACCCCTCCACTTT. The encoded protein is CASSRNRGGLNNSPLHF.

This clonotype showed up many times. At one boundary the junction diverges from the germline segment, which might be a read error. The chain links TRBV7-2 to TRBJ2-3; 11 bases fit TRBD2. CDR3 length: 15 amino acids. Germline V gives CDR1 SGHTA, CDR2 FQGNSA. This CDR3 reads CASSLAGGRADTQYF. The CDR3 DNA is TGTGCCAGCAGCCTAGCGGGGGGCCGCGCAGATACGCAGTATTTT.

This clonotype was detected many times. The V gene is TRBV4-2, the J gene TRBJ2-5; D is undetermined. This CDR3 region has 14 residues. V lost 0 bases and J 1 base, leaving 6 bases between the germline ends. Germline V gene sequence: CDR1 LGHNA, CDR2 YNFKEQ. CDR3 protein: CASSQEPLQETQYF. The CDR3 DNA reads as TGTGCCAGCAGCCAAGAACCCCTCCAAGAGACCCAGTACTTC.

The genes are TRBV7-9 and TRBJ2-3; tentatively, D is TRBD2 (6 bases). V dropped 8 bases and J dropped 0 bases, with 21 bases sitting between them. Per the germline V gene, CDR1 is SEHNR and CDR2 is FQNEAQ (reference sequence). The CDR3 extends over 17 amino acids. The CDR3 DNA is TGTGCCAGCCACAGTGGAGGCTTGCGGGGTAGCACAGATACGCAGTATTTT. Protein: CASHSGGLRGSTDTQYF. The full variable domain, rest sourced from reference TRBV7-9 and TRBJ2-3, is DTGVSQNPRHKITKRGQNVTFRCDPISEHNRLYWYRQTLGQGPEFLTYFQNEAQLEKSRLLSDRFSAERPKGSFSTLEIQRTEQGDSAMYLCASHSGGLRGSTDTQYFGPGTRLTVL.

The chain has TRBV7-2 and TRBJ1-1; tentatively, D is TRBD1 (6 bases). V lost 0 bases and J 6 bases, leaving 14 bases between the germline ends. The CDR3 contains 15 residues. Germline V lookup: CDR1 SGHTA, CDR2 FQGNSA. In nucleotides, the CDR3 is TGTGCCAGCAGCTTAGCTGGGGGCCAAAACTCTGAAGCTTTCTTT. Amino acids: CASSLAGGQNSEAFF.

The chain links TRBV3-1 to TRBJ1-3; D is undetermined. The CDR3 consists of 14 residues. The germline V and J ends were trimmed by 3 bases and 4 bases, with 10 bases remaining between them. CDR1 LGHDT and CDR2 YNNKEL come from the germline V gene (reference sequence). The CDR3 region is CASSQSLGGNTIYF. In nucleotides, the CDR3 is TGTGCCAGCAGCCAGAGTCTAGGGGGAAACACCATATATTTT.

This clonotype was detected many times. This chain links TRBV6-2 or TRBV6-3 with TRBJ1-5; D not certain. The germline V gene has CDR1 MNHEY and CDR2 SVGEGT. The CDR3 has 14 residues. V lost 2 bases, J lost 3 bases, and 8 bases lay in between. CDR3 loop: CASSYPDLNQPQHF. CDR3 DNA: TGTGCCAGCAGTTACCCCGACCTCAATCAGCCCCAGCATTTT.

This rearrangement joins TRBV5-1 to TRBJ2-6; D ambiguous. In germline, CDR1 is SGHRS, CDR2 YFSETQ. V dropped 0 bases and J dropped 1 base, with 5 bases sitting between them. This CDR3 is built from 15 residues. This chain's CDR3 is CASSLGVSGANVLTF. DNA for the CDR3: TGCGCCAGCAGCTTGGGAGTTTCTGGGGCCAACGTCCTGACTTTC.

CDR3 nucleotides: TGTGCCAGCAGACCCGGGACAGGGCGTGGTAATGAAAAACTGTTTTTT. This codes for CASRPGTGRGNEKLFF. V gene TRBV12-3 or TRBV12-4 combines with J gene TRBJ1-4; 9 bases agree with TRBD1. V trimming: 6 bases; J trimming: 4 bases; junction bases outside the gene matches: 9. This CDR3 contains 16 residues.

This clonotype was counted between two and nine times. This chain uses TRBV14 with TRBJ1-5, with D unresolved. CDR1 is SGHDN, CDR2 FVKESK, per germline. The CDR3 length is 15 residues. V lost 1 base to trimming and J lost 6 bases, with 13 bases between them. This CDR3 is CASSQGGSVTQPQHF. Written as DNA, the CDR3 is TGTGCCAGCAGCCAAGGCGGAAGTGTCACTCAGCCCCAGCATTTT.